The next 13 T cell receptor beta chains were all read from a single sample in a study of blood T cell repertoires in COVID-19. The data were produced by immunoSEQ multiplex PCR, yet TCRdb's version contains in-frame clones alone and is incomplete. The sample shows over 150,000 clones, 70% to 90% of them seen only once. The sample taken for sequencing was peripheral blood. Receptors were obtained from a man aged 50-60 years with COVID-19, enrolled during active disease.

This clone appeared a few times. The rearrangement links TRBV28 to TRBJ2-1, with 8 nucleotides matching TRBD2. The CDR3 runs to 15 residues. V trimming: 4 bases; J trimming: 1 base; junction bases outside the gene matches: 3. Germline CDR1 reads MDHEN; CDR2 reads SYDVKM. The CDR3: CASSSKRGSYNEQFF. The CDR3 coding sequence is TGTGCCAGCAGTTCTAAGCGGGGGTCCTACAATGAGCAGTTCTTC.

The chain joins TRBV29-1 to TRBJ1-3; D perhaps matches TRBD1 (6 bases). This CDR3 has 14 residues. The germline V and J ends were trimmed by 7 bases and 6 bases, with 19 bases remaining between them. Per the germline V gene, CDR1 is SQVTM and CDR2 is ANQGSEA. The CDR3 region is CSALQGQRENTIYF. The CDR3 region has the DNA TGCAGCGCCTTACAGGGACAACGGGAAAACACCATATATTTT.

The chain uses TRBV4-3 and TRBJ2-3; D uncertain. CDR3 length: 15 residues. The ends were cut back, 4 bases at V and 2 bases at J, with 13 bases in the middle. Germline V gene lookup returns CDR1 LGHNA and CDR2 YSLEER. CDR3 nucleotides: TGCGCCAGCAGCCGAGGTTTTGAGGACACAGATACGCAGTATTTT. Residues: CASSRGFEDTDTQYF.

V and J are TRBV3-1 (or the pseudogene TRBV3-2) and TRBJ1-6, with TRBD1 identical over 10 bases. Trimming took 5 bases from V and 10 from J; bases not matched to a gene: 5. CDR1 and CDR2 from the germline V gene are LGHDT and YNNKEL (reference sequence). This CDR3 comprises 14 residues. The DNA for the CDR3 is TGTGCCAGCAGCTCGGGGACAGGGGTCTCACCCCTCCACTTT. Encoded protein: CASSSGTGVSPLHF.

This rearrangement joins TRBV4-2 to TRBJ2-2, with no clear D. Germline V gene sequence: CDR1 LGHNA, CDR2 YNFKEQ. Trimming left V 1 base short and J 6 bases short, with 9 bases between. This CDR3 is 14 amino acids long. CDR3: CASSQATQAGELFF. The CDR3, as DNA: TGTGCCAGCAGCCAAGCTACTCAGGCCGGGGAGCTGTTTTTT.

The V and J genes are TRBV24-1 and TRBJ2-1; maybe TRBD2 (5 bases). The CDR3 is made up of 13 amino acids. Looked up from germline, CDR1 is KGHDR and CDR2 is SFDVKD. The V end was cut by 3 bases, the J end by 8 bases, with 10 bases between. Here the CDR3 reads CATSDLIGDEQFF. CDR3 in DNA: TGTGCCACCAGTGATCTTATCGGGGATGAGCAGTTCTTC.

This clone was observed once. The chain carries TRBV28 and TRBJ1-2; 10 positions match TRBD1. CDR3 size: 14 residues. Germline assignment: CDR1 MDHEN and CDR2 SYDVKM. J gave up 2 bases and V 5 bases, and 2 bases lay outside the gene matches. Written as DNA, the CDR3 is TGTGCCAGCAGTAAGGGACAGGGGAACTATGGCTACACCTTC. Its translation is CASSKGQGNYGYTF.

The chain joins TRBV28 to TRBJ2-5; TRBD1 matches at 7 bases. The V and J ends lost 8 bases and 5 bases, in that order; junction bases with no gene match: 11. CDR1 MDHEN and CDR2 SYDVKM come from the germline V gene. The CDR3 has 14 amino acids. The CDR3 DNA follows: TGTGCCAGCGTCCCCGAGGGGGCTTGGGAGACCCAGTACTTC. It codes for CASVPEGAWETQYF.

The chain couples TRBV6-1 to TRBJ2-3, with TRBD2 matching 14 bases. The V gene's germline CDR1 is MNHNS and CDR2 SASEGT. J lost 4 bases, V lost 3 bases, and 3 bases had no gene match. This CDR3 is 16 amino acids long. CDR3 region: CASSEGTSGRSDTQYF. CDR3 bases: TGTGCCAGCAGTGAGGGGACTAGCGGGAGATCAGATACGCAGTATTTT.

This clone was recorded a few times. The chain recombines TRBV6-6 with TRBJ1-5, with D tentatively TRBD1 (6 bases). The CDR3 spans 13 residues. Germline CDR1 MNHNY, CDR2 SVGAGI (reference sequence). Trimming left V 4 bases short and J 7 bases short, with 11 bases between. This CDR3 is CASSLGAPQPQHF. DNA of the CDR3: TGTGCCAGCAGTTTGGGGGCTCCCCAGCCCCAGCATTTT.

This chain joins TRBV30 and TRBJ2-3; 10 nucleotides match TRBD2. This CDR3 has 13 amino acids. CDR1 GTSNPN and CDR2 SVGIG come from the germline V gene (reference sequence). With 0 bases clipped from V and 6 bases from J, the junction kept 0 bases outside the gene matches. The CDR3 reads CAWSVSGRDTQYF. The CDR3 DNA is TGTGCCTGGAGTGTTAGCGGGAGGGATACGCAGTATTTT.

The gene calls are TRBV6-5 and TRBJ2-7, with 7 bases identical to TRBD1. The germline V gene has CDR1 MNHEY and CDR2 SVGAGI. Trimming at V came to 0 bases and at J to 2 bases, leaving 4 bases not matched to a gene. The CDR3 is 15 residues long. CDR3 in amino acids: CASSYSKTGPYEQYF. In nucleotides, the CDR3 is TGTGCCAGCAGTTACTCTAAGACAGGGCCCTACGAGCAGTACTTC.

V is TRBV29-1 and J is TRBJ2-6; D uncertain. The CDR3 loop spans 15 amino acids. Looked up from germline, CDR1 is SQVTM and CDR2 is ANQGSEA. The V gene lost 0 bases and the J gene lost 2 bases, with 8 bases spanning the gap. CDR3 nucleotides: TGCAGCGTTGAAGATCTGGCAGCTGGGGCCAACGTCCTGACTTTC. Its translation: CSVEDLAAGANVLTF.